This TCR beta chain appears in the sequencing data of a study of early T cells in non-severe SARS-CoV-2 infection. Study information: The study sequenced bulk RNA from unsorted whole blood, with chains unpaired.

Each cDNA molecule carried a unique molecular identifier. From the 5' RACE reads, TCRdb called clonotypes with MiXCR, one entry per CDR3 protein. The table records 15,000 to 25,000 distinct CDR3 sequences, roughly 4.3% of them present only once. Study-level results: VDJdb matching, biased toward anti-spike CD8 responses, missed private and CD4 specificities.

The CDR3 length is 16 residues. J gave up 5 bases and V 2 bases, and 9 bases lay outside the gene matches. Germline lookup yields CDR1 SGHTA and CDR2 FQGNSA. This clonotype was seen many times. As yet, its antigen is unknown. Specimen: whole blood. V is TRBV7-2 and J is TRBJ2-7, with 10 bases fitting TRBD2. The receptor's source is an adult who was a healthcare worker with PCR-confirmed SARS-CoV-2 infection or an uninfected control (not recorded which). DNA for the CDR3: TGTGCCAGCAGCTTAACTAGCGGGGACGAGGGCCACGAGCAGTACTTC. This translates into CASSLTSGDEGHEQYF.